This T cell receptor beta chain was captured in a study of vaccination and CD4 T cells after COVID-19. The germline CDR1 and CDR2 sequences are MNHNS and SASEGT. V shed 6 bases and J shed 1 base, with 13 bases lying between them. The CDR3 sequence is 15 residues long. Cultured CD4+ T-cell DNA underwent Oncomine TCR Beta short-read sequencing. Each CDR3 protein is one row after TCRdb ran MiXCR on the PCR reads. The profile covers some 15,000 distinct CDR3 sequences, with 40% to 55% appearing a single time and about 12% taken by the ten largest. Sample treatment: roughly ten-day PBMC culture with coronavirus spike peptide pools or control peptides (ViraFEST assay). A word on this clonotype: Antigen specificity is unknown.

The sequencing input was CD4+ T cells from blood, cultured in vitro. The chain employs TRBV6-1 and TRBJ1-3; tentative D call: TRBD1 (5 bases). This sequence originates from a human donor who had recovered from COVID-19. CDR3 nucleotides: TGTGCCAGCAGGAGAGAGACAGTATCTGGAAACACCATATATTTT. This translates into CASRRETVSGNTIYF.